This T cell receptor (beta chain) was sequenced for a study of blood T cells in healthy people across ages. As concerns this clonotype: Its target is unknown.

A sample-barcoded 5' primer and a J-beta primer mix were used in a second PCR of roughly 6 to 11 cycles. MiXCR, applied by TCRdb to the 5' RACE reads, yields one record per CDR3 protein. Of just over 800,000 distinct CDR3 sequences listed, 60% to 80% were seen once; the top ten hold approximately 30%. The study's findings and limits: A conclusive naive versus antigen-experienced comparison was prevented by the unsorted PBMCs.

Germline V lookup: CDR1 SGHTA, CDR2 FQGNSA. V lost 0 bases and J 3 bases, leaving 15 bases between the germline ends. CDR3 length: 16 residues. The rearrangement links TRBV7-2 to TRBJ2-7; tentative D call: TRBD1 (5 bases). The specimen sequenced was blood. The clonotype originates from a man aged 25-45 years in good health. The CDR3 nucleotides read TGTGCCAGCAGCTTAGCTCCCAGGGCAGAACTCTACGAGCAGTACTTC. Amino acids: CASSLAPRAELYEQYF.